Each of the 10 T cell receptor beta chains below was sequenced from the same sample in a study of shared clonotypes between healthy human individuals. Sequencing used immunoSEQ multiplex PCR; TCRdb keeps in-frame clones, though not all of them. The profile shows hundreds of thousands of clones, around 81% of them singletons. The sequenced sample was PBMCs. These receptors all stem from a woman aged 40 to 50 in good health. Some clones in this sample may be carry-over from other donors' samples.

The V gene is TRBV7-2, the J gene TRBJ2-1, with D unclear. With 3 bases removed from V and 4 bases from J, the gap between germline ends came to 7 bases. The CDR3 is 13 residues long. Germline V gene data show CDR1 as SGHTA and CDR2 as FQGNSA. Written as DNA, the CDR3 is TGTGCCAGCAGCTTCCCTCCTTACAATGAGCAGTTCTTC. Translation gives CASSFPPYNEQFF. The full variable domain, rest sourced from reference TRBV7-2 and TRBJ2-1, is GAGVSQSPSNKVTEKGKDVELRCDPISGHTALYWYRQSLGQGLEFLIYFQGNSAPDKSGLPSDRFSAERTGGSVSTLTIQRTQQEDSAVYLCASSFPPYNEQFFGPGTRLTVL.

This clone appeared many times. The chain combines TRBV7-9 with TRBJ2-5, with 11 bases aligning to TRBD2. Germline values: CDR1 SEHNR, CDR2 FQNEAQ (reference sequence). The V and J ends lost 3 bases and 3 bases, in that order; junction bases with no gene match: 3. CDR3 length equals 15 residues. CDR3 DNA: TGTGCCAGCAGCTTCCCGACTAGCGGGGAAGAGACCCAGTACTTC. This codes for CASSFPTSGEETQYF. The full variable domain, completed using reference TRBV7-9 and TRBJ2-5, is DTGVSQNPRHKITKRGQNVTFRCDPISEHNRLYWYRQTLGQGPEFLTYFQNEAQLEKSRLLSDRFSAERPKGSFSTLEIQRTEQGDSAMYLCASSFPTSGEETQYFGPGTRLLVL.

The chain uses TRBV11-3 and TRBJ2-5; D may be TRBD1 (5 bases). The germline CDR1 and CDR2 sequences are SGHNT and YENEEA. CDR3 length: 16 amino acids. Trimming shortened V by 3 bases and J by 1 base, and 15 bases separated the two germline ends. The CDR3 DNA reads as TGTGCCAGCAGCTTCACAGGTGTAGGCCTCCAAGAGACCCAGTACTTC. It specifies CASSFTGVGLQETQYF.

The chain recombines TRBV18 with TRBJ2-2; 11 bases fit TRBD2. V trimming: 4 bases; J trimming: 8 bases; junction bases outside the gene matches: 15. Germline V gene data show CDR1 as KGHSH and CDR2 as LQKENI. The CDR3 has 18 amino acids. CDR3 DNA sequence: TGTGCCAGCTCACGACAGCCCGGGACTAGCGGCCCGGGGGGGGAGCTGTTTTTT. It codes for CASSRQPGTSGPGGELFF.

The chain employs TRBV7-3 and TRBJ2-1; TRBD2 matches 10 bases. This CDR3 has 14 amino acids. Germline CDR1 reads SGHTA; CDR2 reads FQGTGA. V shed 0 bases, J shed 13 bases, and the junction held 6 bases outside the gene matches. In nucleotides, the CDR3 is TGTGCCAGCAGCTTAACGCGAGCTAGCGGGAGTCAGTTCTTC. As protein: CASSLTRASGSQFF. Using reference TRBV7-3 and TRBJ2-1 for the parts outside the CDR3, the full variable domain is GAGVSQTPSNKVTEKGKYVELRCDPISGHTALYWYRQSLGQGPEFLIYFQGTGAADDSGLPNDRFFAVRPEGSVSTLKIQRTERGDSAVYLCASSLTRASGSQFFGPGTRLTVL.

The chain combines TRBV5-5 with TRBJ1-5; 7 bases align to TRBD1. The V and J ends lost 2 bases and 11 bases, in that order; junction bases with no gene match: 10. There are 14 residues in the CDR3. Germline V gives CDR1 SGHKS, CDR2 YYEKEE (reference sequence). The CDR3, as DNA: TGTGCCAGCAGCTTTACTGACAGGGACGGGGCCCAGCATTTT. It encodes CASSFTDRDGAQHF.

The chain carries TRBV28 and TRBJ2-7; no definite D call. Germline lookup yields CDR1 MDHEN and CDR2 SYDVKM. Between the trimmed V and J ends, which lost 6 bases and 6 bases, there was a span of 12 bases. This CDR3 has 12 amino acids. The CDR3 reads CASRTVPSEQYF. As DNA, the CDR3 is TGTGCCAGCAGGACTGTCCCATCCGAGCAGTACTTC.

CDR3 nucleotide sequence: TGTGCCAGCACCCAGGGAAACGAGCAGTACTTC. Translation: CASTQGNEQYF. V usage is TRBV2 and J usage is TRBJ2-5; D possibly corresponds to TRBD1 (5 bases). Matching the DNA end better, TRBJ2-7 makes the J call doubtful. The CDR3 contains 11 residues. Per germline, CDR1 SNHLY and CDR2 FYNNEI.

The rearrangement links TRBV7-2 to TRBJ1-3, with D unresolved. Germline CDR1 and CDR2: SGHTA and FQGNSA. Trimming shortened V by 1 base and J by 4 bases, and 11 bases separated the two germline ends. The CDR3 extends over 15 amino acids. CDR3 sequence: CASSLVTASGNTIYF. The CDR3, as DNA: TGTGCCAGCAGCTTAGTGACGGCCTCAGGAAACACCATATATTTT.

About this clone: The same CDR3 can be traced to other DNA sequences in this sample. The rearrangement uses TRBV5-1 and TRBJ2-3; possible D gene TRBD1, 5 bases. The V end was cut by 5 bases, the J end by 0 bases, with 10 bases between. The germline V gene has CDR1 SGHRS and CDR2 YFSETQ. The CDR3 is made up of 14 amino acids. CDR3 amino acids: CASSPRDSTDTQYF. The CDR3 region has the DNA TGCGCCAGCAGTCCCAGGGATAGCACAGATACGCAGTATTTT.